Below are 25 T cell receptor beta chains sequenced from a single sample in a study of cytomegalovirus exposure and HLA in healthy donors. In the PCR, 60 Vbeta and 13 Jbeta primers were used. TCRdb's copy holds only in-frame clones and misses some; the assay was immunoSEQ multiplex PCR. The sample comprises 100,000 to 150,000 clones, over 9.5% of which are singletons, and 3.5% to 5% rests with the top ten. Material for sequencing was PBMCs. The receptors were sampled from a young woman in good health and CMV-seropositive.

The rearrangement joins TRBV5-1 to TRBJ1-3, with 7 bases matching TRBD1. The V gene end was trimmed by 4 bases and the J gene end by 4 bases; junction bases not matched to a gene: 8. The CDR3 has 15 residues. Per germline, CDR1 SGHRS and CDR2 YFSETQ. CDR3 region: CASSPGQSAGNTIYF. As DNA, the CDR3 is TGCGCCAGCAGCCCGGGACAGTCGGCAGGAAACACCATATATTTT.

V gene TRBV7-2 combines with J gene TRBJ2-1, with 11 bases that match TRBD2. The CDR3 length is 15 residues. V shed 1 base and J 7 bases; nucleotides not matched to a gene: 3. CDR1 is SGHTA, CDR2 FQGNSA, per germline. The CDR3 region is CASSLGLAGGNEQFF. In DNA, the CDR3 is TGTGCCAGCAGCTTAGGGCTAGCGGGGGGTAATGAGCAGTTCTTC.

This clone was found a few times. The chain uses TRBV6-6 and TRBJ2-4, with unresolved D. Germline V CDR1 and CDR2: MNHNY, SVGAGI (reference sequence). This CDR3 is 14 amino acids long. Trimming removed 4 bases at V and 4 bases at J, with 11 bases between. CDR3 sequence: CASSSSRLKNIQYF. CDR3 DNA sequence: TGTGCCAGCAGTTCCTCGAGACTGAAAAACATTCAGTACTTC.

The chain joins TRBV2 to TRBJ2-5; maybe TRBD2 (6 bases). Trimming shortened V by 5 bases and J by 5 bases, and 15 bases separated the two germline ends. CDR1 and CDR2 from the germline V gene are SNHLY and FYNNEI. The length of the CDR3 is 14 residues. The CDR3 nucleotides read TGTGCCAGCAGTCCGGGGGAGGAGGTGGAGACCCAGTACTTC. Residues: CASSPGEEVETQYF.

The chain recombines TRBV14 with TRBJ2-7; 9 bases match TRBD1. The CDR3 runs to 15 residues. Per germline, CDR1 SGHDN and CDR2 FVKESK. The trim removed 4 bases at V and 3 bases at J, leaving 7 bases unmatched. DNA of the CDR3: TGTGCCAGCAGCCTCTACGGGACAGGGTACTACGAGCAGTACTTC. It encodes CASSLYGTGYYEQYF.

The chain joins TRBV11-2 to TRBJ2-1; D ambiguous. CDR3 length: 12 residues. Per the germline V gene, CDR1 is SGHAT and CDR2 is FQNNGV. V gave up 0 bases and J gave up 10 bases, with 7 bases separating them. The CDR3 here is CASSLEVLEQFF. In nucleotides, the CDR3 is TGTGCCAGCAGCTTAGAAGTTCTAGAGCAGTTCTTC.

This clone came up a few times. The J gene is TRBJ2-1, the V gene TRBV9; 9 bases map to TRBD2. V shed 0 bases, J shed 4 bases, and the junction held 5 bases outside the gene matches. The CDR3 length is 16 residues. Germline assignment: CDR1 SGDLS and CDR2 YYNGEE. CDR3 sequence (DNA): TGTGCCAGCAGCGTAGTAACTAGCGGGCCTTACAATGAGCAGTTCTTC. It is translated as CASSVVTSGPYNEQFF.

The rearrangement links TRBV6-1 to TRBJ2-3, with 8 positions matching TRBD2. Germline V gene lookup returns CDR1 MNHNS and CDR2 SASEGT. The CDR3 consists of 14 residues. Unmatched junction bases numbered 3, after V lost 5 bases and J lost 2 bases. The CDR3 sequence: CASSYSGTTDTQYF. The CDR3 region has the DNA TGTGCCAGCAGTTATAGCGGGACCACAGATACGCAGTATTTT.

V gene TRBV18 combines with J gene TRBJ1-1; a possible D gene is TRBD1 (5 bases). Germline V gives CDR1 KGHSH, CDR2 LQKENI. The CDR3 loop spans 13 amino acids. Trimming cost V 3 bases and J 1 base, with 6 bases left between them. CDR3 in amino acids: CASSPGQNTEAFF. DNA for the CDR3: TGTGCCAGCTCACCTGGACAGAACACTGAAGCTTTCTTT.

In this sample, this clone turned up a few times. This rearrangement joins TRBV5-5 to TRBJ1-2, with TRBD1 as a possible D gene (6 bases). The CDR3 is made up of 14 amino acids. Per the germline V gene, CDR1 is SGHKS and CDR2 is YYEKEE (reference sequence). V lost 0 bases to trimming and J lost 7 bases, with 13 bases between them. In nucleotides, the CDR3 is TGTGCCAGCAGCTTGGTGGTACAGGGTCCTGGCTACACCTTC. Its translation is CASSLVVQGPGYTF.

This clone was counted between two and nine times. This rearrangement joins TRBV30 to TRBJ2-7, with D maybe TRBD1 (5 bases). The CDR3 extends over 11 amino acids. Trimming shortened V by 5 bases and J by 3 bases, and 8 bases separated the two germline ends. The germline V gene encodes CDR1 GTSNPN and CDR2 SVGIG (reference sequence). The CDR3 protein is CAWSQGYEQYF. The CDR3 DNA sequence: TGTGCCTGGTCGCAGGGCTACGAGCAGTACTTC.

This clone was counted only a few times. The V and J genes are TRBV4-2 and TRBJ2-1; 11 positions match TRBD2. The CDR3 consists of 15 residues. Germline CDR1 LGHNA, CDR2 YNFKEQ. The V and J ends lost 4 bases and 6 bases, in that order; junction bases with no gene match: 5. The CDR3 nucleotides are TGTGCCAGCAGCCCGGGACTAGCGGCCCTCAATGAGCAGTTCTTC. This gives the protein CASSPGLAALNEQFF.

The chain has TRBV30 and TRBJ2-7, with TRBD2 as a possible D gene (6 bases). Trimming stripped 2 bases from V and 6 bases from J, with 17 bases between. Germline values: CDR1 GTSNPN, CDR2 SVGIG (reference sequence). CDR3 length: 14 amino acids. DNA of the CDR3: TGTGCCTGGAGTACACTTGGAGGGGAGCGCGAGCAGTACTTC. This translates into CAWSTLGGEREQYF.

This clone was counted a few times. This sequence joins TRBV5-1 and TRBJ2-7; the match to TRBD2 covers 10 bases. CDR1 is SGHRS and CDR2 is YFSETQ in the germline V gene. This CDR3 has 14 residues. J gave up 2 bases and V 3 bases, and 2 bases lay outside the gene matches. CDR3 amino acids: CASSSAGGPYEQYF. CDR3 sequence (DNA): TGCGCCAGCAGCTCAGCGGGAGGGCCCTACGAGCAGTACTTC.

The rearrangement links TRBV9 to TRBJ2-7, with D possibly being TRBD2 (5 bases). Per the germline V gene, CDR1 is SGDLS and CDR2 is YYNGEE. Trimming pared 0 bases from V and 6 bases from J, leaving 10 bases between. CDR3 size: 13 residues. The CDR3 DNA reads TGTGCCAGCAGCGTAGCTCATCGGGGCGAGCAGTACTTC. As protein: CASSVAHRGEQYF.

The gene calls are TRBV5-6 and TRBJ2-1; 8 positions match TRBD2. Germline-derived CDR1 and CDR2 are SGHDT and YYEEEE. The V and J ends lost 0 bases and 4 bases, in that order; junction bases with no gene match: 3. The CDR3 has 15 residues. CDR3 in amino acids: CASSLGSGSYNEQFF. The DNA of the CDR3 is TGTGCCAGCAGCTTGGGGAGCGGGAGTTACAATGAGCAGTTCTTC.

This clone has a handful of counts. The chain has TRBV19 and TRBJ2-1; D might be TRBD1 (5 bases). Germline V gene data show CDR1 as LNHDA and CDR2 as SQIVND (reference sequence). This CDR3 has 13 residues. V dropped 6 bases and J dropped 3 bases, with 9 bases sitting between them. CDR3 DNA: TGTGCCAGTAGCAAAGGGGTCTACAATGAGCAGTTCTTC. Amino acids: CASSKGVYNEQFF.

This clone was recorded a few times. This chain links TRBV19 with TRBJ2-1, with D possibly TRBD2 on 5 matching bases. Trimming took off 4 bases at V and 11 bases at J, with 12 bases between the two ends. The germline V gene has CDR1 LNHDA and CDR2 SQIVND (reference sequence). The CDR3 loop spans 12 amino acids. The CDR3 spells CASSNLANKQFF. The DNA for the CDR3 is TGTGCCAGTAGTAACCTAGCAAATAAGCAGTTCTTC.

The genes are TRBV6-1 and TRBJ2-5, with D maybe TRBD1 (6 bases). Germline V gene lookup returns CDR1 MNHNS and CDR2 SASEGT. V was pared by 7 bases and J by 2 bases, with 14 bases between. There are 14 residues in the CDR3. Here the CDR3 DNA reads TGTGCCAGCAAGTTGGCGACAGGACAAGAGACCCAGTACTTC. Translating gives CASKLATGQETQYF.

This clone occurred a few times. The chain links TRBV29-1 to TRBJ2-1; D might be TRBD1 (6 bases). From germline, CDR1 is SQVTM and CDR2 ANQGSEA. There are 13 residues in the CDR3. Between the trimmed V and J ends, which lost 8 bases and 4 bases, there was a span of 15 bases. CDR3 region: CSIQGLRYNEQFF. CDR3 DNA: TGCAGCATACAGGGATTACGTTACAATGAGCAGTTCTTC.

The chain couples TRBV5-4 to TRBJ2-1, with TRBD2 matching 14 bases. Trimming took 4 bases from V and 10 from J; bases not matched to a gene: 7. Germline-derived CDR1 and CDR2 are SGHNT and YYREEE (reference sequence). CDR3 length equals 15 residues. CDR3 amino acids: CASSLGLAGDLEQFF. The CDR3 DNA reads as TGTGCCAGCAGCCTGGGACTAGCGGGAGACTTGGAGCAGTTCTTC.

This clone was seen more than once but under ten times. This chain links TRBV11-2 with TRBJ1-1; D may be TRBD1 (6 bases). V shed 5 bases and J shed 1 base, with 17 bases lying between them. Germline loops: CDR1 SGHAT, CDR2 FQNNGV. The CDR3 consists of 16 residues. The CDR3 sequence is CASSPPAGARNTEAFF. The CDR3 DNA reads as TGTGCCAGCAGCCCCCCGGCGGGGGCAAGGAACACTGAAGCTTTCTTT.

CDR3 nucleotide sequence: TGCGCCAGCAGCTCCGGACTAGCGGGAGACGAGCAGTACTTC. It translates to CASSSGLAGDEQYF. This sequence joins TRBV5-1 and TRBJ2-7; 13 nucleotides line up with TRBD2. CDR3 length: 14 amino acids. The germline V gene has CDR1 SGHRS and CDR2 YFSETQ. V lost 3 bases and J lost 5; bases outside the gene matches: 2.

This clone showed up just a few times. V gene TRBV30 combines with J gene TRBJ1-4; TRBD1 matches 7 bases. Trimming at V came to 7 bases and at J to 7 bases, leaving 9 bases not matched to a gene. Germline V CDR1 and CDR2: GTSNPN, SVGIG (reference sequence). The CDR3 has 13 amino acids. CDR3 protein: CASRGGLSEKLFF. The CDR3, as DNA: TGTGCCTCAAGAGGGGGCCTCAGTGAAAAACTGTTTTTT.

The CDR3 sequence: CSVRAQNYGYTF. The DNA for the CDR3 is TGCAGCGTGAGGGCTCAGAACTATGGCTACACCTTC. The V gene is TRBV29-1, the J gene TRBJ1-2; D ambiguous. CDR1 and CDR2 from the germline V gene are SQVTM and ANQGSEA. CDR3 length: 12 amino acids. The V end lost 6 bases, the J end lost 2 bases, and 10 bases lay between the germline ends. Full variable domain (outside the CDR3, taken from reference TRBV29-1 and TRBJ1-2): SAVISQKPSRDICQRGTSLTIQCQVDSQVTMMFWYRQQPGQSLTLIATANQGSEATYESGFVIDKFPISRPNLTFSTLTVSNMSPEDSSIYLCSVRAQNYGYTFGSGTRLTVV.